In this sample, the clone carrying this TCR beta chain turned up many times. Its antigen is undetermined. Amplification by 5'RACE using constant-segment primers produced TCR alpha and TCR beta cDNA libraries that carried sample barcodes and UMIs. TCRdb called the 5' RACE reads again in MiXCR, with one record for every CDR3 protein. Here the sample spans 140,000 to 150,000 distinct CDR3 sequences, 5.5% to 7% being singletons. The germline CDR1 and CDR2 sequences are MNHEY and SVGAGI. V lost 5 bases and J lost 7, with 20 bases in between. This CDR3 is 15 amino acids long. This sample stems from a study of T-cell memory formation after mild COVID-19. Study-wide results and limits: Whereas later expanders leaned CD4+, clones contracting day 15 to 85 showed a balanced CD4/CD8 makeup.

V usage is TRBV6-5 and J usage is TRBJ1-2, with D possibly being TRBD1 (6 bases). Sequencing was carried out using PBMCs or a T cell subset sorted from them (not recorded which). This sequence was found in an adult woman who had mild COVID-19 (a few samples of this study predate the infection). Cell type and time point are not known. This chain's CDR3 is CASSPRTDSRGGYTF. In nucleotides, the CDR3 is TGTGCCAGCAGTCCGAGGACAGACTCCCGAGGTGGCTACACCTTC.